The rows below give T cell receptor beta chains drawn from one sample of a study of cytomegalovirus exposure and HLA in healthy donors. Repertoires were generated with immunoSEQ multiplex PCR, while TCRdb's copy carries only in-frame clones and drops some. The data hold hundreds of thousands of clones, with about 90% observed a single time. Sequencing was performed on PBMCs. The receptors were gathered from a woman aged 30 to 39 in good health and CMV-seropositive. Both conserved end residues are part of each CDR3. A D gene is named only where the DNA matches it firmly. The size of a clone is reported for some rows only, either as once, few or many, or as a class for expanded clones.

D: TRBD2; length: 18; J: TRBJ2-7; V: TRBV5-1; size: NA; DNA: TGCGCCAGCAGCTTGGCGCAGGAGGGGCGGGAGCGCTCCTACGAGCAGTACTTC; CDR3: CASSLAQEGRERSYEQYF
D: TRBD2; length: 14; J: TRBJ2-7; V: TRBV6-5; size: NA; DNA: TGTGCCAGCAGTTTAGTAGCGGGATTCTACGAGCAGTACTTC; CDR3: CASSLVAGFYEQYF
D: TRBD1; length: 14; J: TRBJ2-1; V: TRBV7-9; size: NA; DNA: TGTGCCAGCAGCCCCCGGACAGGGCGGAATGAGCAGTTCTTC; CDR3: CASSPRTGRNEQFF
D: TRBD1; length: 15; J: TRBJ1-4; V: TRBV5-1; size: NA; DNA: TGCGCCAGCAGCTTGGGGGGGACAGGAGAAGAAAAACTGTTTTTT; CDR3: CASSLGGTGEEKLFF
D: TRBD2; length: 15; J: TRBJ2-1; V: TRBV7-8; size: NA; DNA: TGTGCCAGCAGCGCGAGACTAGCGCTCTACAATGAGCAGTTCTTC; CDR3: CASSARLALYNEQFF
D: TRBD2; length: 16; J: TRBJ2-7; V: TRBV6-6; size: NA; DNA: TGTGCCAGCAGTTATAGGGGCGGGAGGGCCTCCTACGAGCAGTACTTC; CDR3: CASSYRGGRASYEQYF
D: TRBD2; length: 17; J: TRBJ2-3; V: TRBV27; size: NA; DNA: TGTGCCAGCAGTCAAGGGACTAGCGGGGGACTCACAGATACGCAGTATTTT; CDR3: CASSQGTSGGLTDTQYF
D: TRBD2; length: 16; J: TRBJ2-1; V: TRBV7-2; size: NA; DNA: TGTGCCAGCAGCTTAGAGGGGACTAGCAGGAACAATGAGCAGTTCTTC; CDR3: CASSLEGTSRNNEQFF
D: NA; length: 15; J: TRBJ2-7; V: TRBV5-8; size: few; DNA: TGTGCCAGCAGCCGTGAGGGGGAGCGTTCCTACGAGCAGTACTTC; CDR3: CASSREGERSYEQYF
D: NA; length: 13; J: TRBJ2-5; V: TRBV7-3; size: NA; DNA: TGTGCCAGCAGCCCCCATGGGGCCGAGACCCAGTACTTC; CDR3: CASSPHGAETQYF
D: NA; length: 17; J: TRBJ2-3; V: TRBV27; size: NA; DNA: TGTGCCAGCAGTTTGCCTGGGGCATCATTAAGCACAGATACGCAGTATTTT; CDR3: CASSLPGASLSTDTQYF
D: NA; length: 15; J: TRBJ2-2; V: TRBV2; size: NA; DNA: TGTGCCAGCAGCAGTCACGGGTCCATCACCGGGGAGCTGTTTTTT; CDR3: CASSSHGSITGELFF
D: TRBD2; length: 18; J: TRBJ2-4; V: TRBV6-1; size: NA; DNA: TGTGCCAGCAGTGAAATAGGACTAGCGGGGCTAGCCAAAAACATTCAGTACTTC; CDR3: CASSEIGLAGLAKNIQYF
D: TRBD2; length: 15; J: TRBJ2-5; V: TRBV5-6; size: NA; DNA: TGTGCCAGCAGCTTGGTCGGGGGGGAGCAAGAGACCCAGTACTTC; CDR3: CASSLVGGEQETQYF
D: NA; length: 14; J: TRBJ1-1; V: TRBV7-2; size: NA; DNA: TGTGCCAGCAGAACCCAGGGGAGGGACACTGAAGCTTTCTTT; CDR3: CASRTQGRDTEAFF
D: TRBD2; length: 14; J: TRBJ2-7; V: TRBV5-1; size: NA; DNA: TGCGCCAGCAGCTCAACTAGCGGGAGGGGCGAGCAGTACTTC; CDR3: CASSSTSGRGEQYF
D: TRBD1; length: 16; J: TRBJ2-2; V: TRBV5-1; size: NA; DNA: TGCGCCAGCAGCCCACTGCAGGGGGCGAACACCGGGGAGCTGTTTTTT; CDR3: CASSPLQGANTGELFF
D: NA; length: 13; J: TRBJ1-1; V: TRBV7-2; size: NA; DNA: TGTGCCAGCAAAAGACAGAAGAACACTGAAGCTTTCTTT; CDR3: CASKRQKNTEAFF
D: TRBD1; length: 13; J: TRBJ1-1; V: TRBV7-3; size: NA; DNA: TGTGCCAGCAGCTTAATCGGGGACAGAGAAGCTTTCTTT; CDR3: CASSLIGDREAFF
D: TRBD1; length: 14; J: TRBJ2-1; V: TRBV7-9; size: NA; DNA: TGTGCCAGCAGCGAAGGGGGCCCTGGGAATGAGCAGTTCTTC; CDR3: CASSEGGPGNEQFF
D: NA; length: 13; J: TRBJ1-1; V: TRBV2; size: NA; DNA: TGTGCCAGCAGTGAGGGAGTGAACACTGAAGCTTTCTTT; CDR3: CASSEGVNTEAFF
D: TRBD1; length: 17; J: TRBJ1-1; V: TRBV15; size: NA; DNA: TGTGCCACCAGCAGAGATAAGGGACAGGGGGCTTGGGGTGAAGCTTTCTTT; CDR3: CATSRDKGQGAWGEAFF
D: NA; length: 17; J: TRBJ2-6; V: TRBV9; size: NA; DNA: TGTGCCAGCAGCGTAGGAGCACTAAGCTCTGGGGCCAACGTCCTGACTTTC; CDR3: CASSVGALSSGANVLTF
D: TRBD2; length: 15; J: TRBJ2-3; V: TRBV5-1; size: NA; DNA: TGCGCCAGCAGCCACACTAGCGGGAGAGGAGATACGCAGTATTTT; CDR3: CASSHTSGRGDTQYF
D: TRBD1; length: 18; J: TRBJ2-7; V: TRBV27; size: few; DNA: TGTGCCAGCAGTTTATCGATTTTTAGGACAGGGGTGAACTACGAGCAGTACTTC; CDR3: CASSLSIFRTGVNYEQYF
D: NA; length: 12; J: TRBJ2-5; V: TRBV30; size: once; DNA: TGTGCCTGGAGTGAAATAAAAGAGACCCAGTACTTC; CDR3: CAWSEIKETQYF
D: NA; length: 12; J: TRBJ2-7; V: TRBV30; size: NA; DNA: TGTGCCTGGAGTGTCCAGGTCTACGAGCAGTACTTC; CDR3: CAWSVQVYEQYF
D: NA; length: 15; J: TRBJ2-1; V: TRBV4-1; size: NA; DNA: TGCGCCAGCAGCCAAGCGGGGGTTTGGGACAGTGAGCAGTTCTTC; CDR3: CASSQAGVWDSEQFF
D: NA; length: 16; J: TRBJ2-6; V: TRBV5-1; size: NA; DNA: TGCGCCAGCAGCTTGGACGCACTCTCTGGGGCCAACGTCCTGACTTTC; CDR3: CASSLDALSGANVLTF
D: TRBD1; length: 16; J: TRBJ1-1; V: TRBV5-6; size: NA; DNA: TGTGCCAGCAGCTGGACAACAGGGGGCTTTGGGACTGAAGCTTTCTTT; CDR3: CASSWTTGGFGTEAFF
D: NA; length: 17; J: TRBJ2-7; V: TRBV5-1; size: NA; DNA: TGCGCCAGCAGCTCCCTGTTTCCCCAGGGGTCTTCCTACGAGCAGTACTTC; CDR3: CASSSLFPQGSSYEQYF
D: NA; length: 15; J: TRBJ1-1; V: TRBV10-3; size: NA; DNA: TGTGCCATCAGTGAGTCAGGCAGGGCCATTGCTGAAGCTTTCTTT; CDR3: CAISESGRAIAEAFF
D: NA; length: 9; J: TRBJ1-5; V: TRBV7-3; size: NA; DNA: TGTGCCAGCTTTCCGGCCCAGCATTTT; CDR3: CASFPAQHF
D: TRBD1; length: 20; J: TRBJ2-7; V: TRBV5-1; size: NA; DNA: TGCGCCAGCAGCCCTCTCCCGGACAGGTTCTCTCCCGATCCCTATTACGAGCAGTACTTC; CDR3: CASSPLPDRFSPDPYYEQYF
D: NA; length: 11; J: TRBJ2-7; V: TRBV30; size: NA; DNA: TGTGCCTGGAGCCAGGCCTACGAGCAGTACTTC; CDR3: CAWSQAYEQYF
D: TRBD2; length: 17; J: TRBJ2-1; V: TRBV15; size: NA; DNA: TGTGCCACCAGCAGAGGCGCCGGGACTAGCGGGATCAATGAGCAGTTCTTC; CDR3: CATSRGAGTSGINEQFF
D: NA; length: 13; J: TRBJ1-1; V: TRBV5-1; size: NA; DNA: TGCGCCAGCAGCTTCTCAGGGAACACTGAAGCTTTCTTT; CDR3: CASSFSGNTEAFF
D: TRBD2; length: 16; J: TRBJ2-1; V: TRBV5-1; size: NA; DNA: TGCGCCAGCAGCTTGGACTTTAGCGGGAGTCTTGATGAGCAGTTCTTC; CDR3: CASSLDFSGSLDEQFF
D: NA; length: 16; J: TRBJ2-3; V: TRBV5-4; size: NA; DNA: TGTGCCAGCAGCTTTCGAGGGACAACCAGCACAGATACGCAGTATTTT; CDR3: CASSFRGTTSTDTQYF
D: TRBD1; length: 15; J: TRBJ2-7; V: TRBV5-1; size: NA; DNA: TGCGCCAGCAGCTTGAGGGGGCCCGGACCCTACGAGCAGTACTTC; CDR3: CASSLRGPGPYEQYF
D: NA; length: 15; J: TRBJ2-1; V: TRBV30; size: NA; DNA: TGTGCCTGGAACCCAGCGGGTCCAACCTACAATGAGCAGTTCTTC; CDR3: CAWNPAGPTYNEQFF
D: NA; length: 12; J: TRBJ2-1; V: TRBV28; size: NA; DNA: TGTGCCAGCAGTTTAATAAAGGGGCAACAGTTCTTC; CDR3: CASSLIKGQQFF
D: TRBD1; length: 17; J: TRBJ2-7; V: TRBV7-9; size: NA; DNA: TGTGCCAGCATATTGTTTCTAGGGACAGGGAACCCCTACGAGCAGTACTTC; CDR3: CASILFLGTGNPYEQYF
D: TRBD2; length: 16; J: TRBJ2-1; V: TRBV5-1; size: NA; DNA: TGCGCCAGCAGGGGGACTAGCGGGGCGAACTACAATGAGCAGTTCTTC; CDR3: CASRGTSGANYNEQFF
D: TRBD1; length: 15; J: TRBJ1-1; V: TRBV6-1; size: NA; DNA: TGTGCCAGCCCTGGACAGGGGATTCAGAACACTGAAGCTTTCTTT; CDR3: CASPGQGIQNTEAFF
D: TRBD1; length: 15; J: TRBJ1-2; V: TRBV6-6; size: few; DNA: TGTGCCAGCAGTGAGCCGGACAGGGCCCTATATGGCTACACCTTC; CDR3: CASSEPDRALYGYTF
D: TRBD2; length: 16; J: TRBJ2-3; V: TRBV5-1; size: once; DNA: TGCGCCAGCAGCTTTGTTAGCGGGAGGTCGCCAGATACGCAGTATTTT; CDR3: CASSFVSGRSPDTQYF
D: TRBD2; length: 14; J: TRBJ2-7; V: TRBV4-2; size: few; DNA: TGTGCCAGCAGCCGTGCTAGCGGGAGGGACGAGCAGTACTTC; CDR3: CASSRASGRDEQYF
D: TRBD2; length: 14; J: TRBJ2-7; V: TRBV11-2; size: NA; DNA: TGTGCCAGCAGCGGGTGGCGGGGGGGGGACGAGCAGTACTTC; CDR3: CASSGWRGGDEQYF
D: NA; length: 15; J: TRBJ1-5; V: TRBV19; size: once; DNA: TGTGCCAGTAGTGTCAGGGGATCCCGCAATCAGCCCCAGCATTTT; CDR3: CASSVRGSRNQPQHF
D: NA; length: 13; J: TRBJ2-3; V: TRBV6-4; size: many; DNA: TGTGCCAGCAGTAGCGGGAGCACAGATACGCAGTATTTT; CDR3: CASSSGSTDTQYF
D: NA; length: 17; J: TRBJ2-2; V: TRBV27; size: once; DNA: TGTGCCAGCAGTCCCTCCCGAGGCGACCATCTCACCGGGGAGCTGTTTTTT; CDR3: CASSPSRGDHLTGELFF
D: TRBD1; length: 14; J: TRBJ2-7; V: TRBV5-4; size: NA; DNA: TGTGCCAGCAGCTTGGGGACAGGTTTCTACGAGCAGTACTTC; CDR3: CASSLGTGFYEQYF
D: NA; length: 12; J: TRBJ2-3; V: TRBV6-5; size: NA; DNA: TGTGCCAGCAGTTACTCCGGAGATACGCAGTATTTT; CDR3: CASSYSGDTQYF
D: TRBD1; length: 15; J: TRBJ2-3; V: TRBV11-3; size: NA; DNA: TGTGCCAGCAGCTCGTCAGGGGGCGCGACAGATACGCAGTATTTT; CDR3: CASSSSGGATDTQYF
D: NA; length: 23; J: TRBJ2-1; V: TRBV5-1; size: NA; DNA: TGCGCCAGCAGCTTGGGACCCCTCGACTCTGTAGAGGGCCCTCTCGGTTCCTACAATGAGCAGTTCTTC; CDR3: CASSLGPLDSVEGPLGSYNEQFF
D: TRBD1; length: 16; J: TRBJ2-7; V: TRBV30; size: NA; DNA: TGTGCCTGGAAGGGGGCTAGTGTCAGGGGGTCCTACGAGCAGTACTTC; CDR3: CAWKGASVRGSYEQYF
D: TRBD1; length: 16; J: TRBJ2-3; V: TRBV5-1; size: NA; DNA: TGCGCCAGCAGCCCAGGGGGGACAGGGGGTACAGATACGCAGTATTTT; CDR3: CASSPGGTGGTDTQYF
D: TRBD2; length: 17; J: TRBJ2-1; V: TRBV9; size: NA; DNA: TGTGCCAGCAGCGTGACTAGCGGGACTATTACTCCGGGTGAGCAGTTCTTC; CDR3: CASSVTSGTITPGEQFF